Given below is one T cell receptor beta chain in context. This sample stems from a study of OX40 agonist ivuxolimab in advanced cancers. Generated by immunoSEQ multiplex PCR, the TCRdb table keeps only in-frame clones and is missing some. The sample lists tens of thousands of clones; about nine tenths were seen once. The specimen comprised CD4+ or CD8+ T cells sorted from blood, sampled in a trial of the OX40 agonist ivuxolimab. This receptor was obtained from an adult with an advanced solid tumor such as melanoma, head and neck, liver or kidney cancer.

CDR3 sequence reads: CASRTTSGLAREQFF. The CDR3 region has the DNA TGTGCCAGCAGAACGACTAGCGGCCTCGCTCGTGAGCAGTTCTTC. The chain is built from TRBV6-6 and TRBJ2-1; 9 bases line up with TRBD2. The ends lost 6 bases at V and 9 bases at J; junction bases unmatched: 12. In germline, CDR1 is MNHNY, CDR2 SVGAGI (reference sequence). The CDR3 sequence is 15 residues long.